The next 20 T cell receptor beta chains were all read from a single sample in a study of blood T cell repertoires in COVID-19. Sequenced by immunoSEQ multiplex PCR; TCRdb stores in-frame clones only, minus some. Here the sample spans approximately 99,000 clones, 88% being singletons. Sequencing input: peripheral blood. The receptors come from a man over 45 with COVID-19, enrolled during active disease.

The chain couples TRBV19 to TRBJ1-2, with TRBD1 matching 9 bases. Looked up from germline, CDR1 is LNHDA and CDR2 is SQIVND (reference sequence). The trim removed 3 bases at V and 3 bases at J, leaving 2 bases unmatched. The CDR3 totals 14 residues. CDR3 nucleotides: TGTGCCAGTAGTATGGGACAGGGATACTATGGCTACACCTTC. Translation: CASSMGQGYYGYTF.

J is TRBJ1-4 and V is TRBV7-9; 8 bases are shared with TRBD1. V lost 4 bases and J lost 4; bases outside the gene matches: 5. In germline, CDR1 is SEHNR, CDR2 FQNEAQ (reference sequence). The CDR3 totals 15 residues. CDR3 in amino acids: CASSWQGADNEKLFF. CDR3 bases: TGTGCCAGCAGCTGGCAGGGGGCTGATAATGAAAAACTGTTTTTT.

This chain links TRBV4-2 with TRBJ2-1, with 10 bases identical to TRBD2. CDR3 length equals 16 residues. Germline CDR1 reads LGHNA; CDR2 reads YNFKEQ. V lost 0 bases and J lost 2; bases outside the gene matches: 1. The CDR3 DNA reads as TGTGCCAGCAGCCAAGATCTAGCGGGGGCCTACAATGAGCAGTTCTTC. Encoded protein: CASSQDLAGAYNEQFF.

The chain employs TRBV5-1 and TRBJ2-2; D may be TRBD2 (5 bases). V was cut by 4 bases and J by 1 base, with 14 bases left in between. Germline loops: CDR1 SGHRS, CDR2 YFSETQ. CDR3 length: 16 amino acids. Here the CDR3 DNA reads TGCGCCAGCAGCCCGGACTTAGTGGGGAACACCGGGGAGCTGTTTTTT. Its translation is CASSPDLVGNTGELFF.

Here the CDR3 DNA reads TGTGCCAGCAGTTTCCGACCCGCGGAACCCCAGCATTTT. It encodes CASSFRPAEPQHF. This sequence joins TRBV27 and TRBJ1-5; D uncertain. This CDR3 has 13 amino acids. The germline V gene encodes CDR1 MNHEY and CDR2 SMNVEV (reference sequence). The V end lost 3 bases, the J end lost 10 bases, and 13 bases lay between the germline ends.

This clone has only one observation. The CDR3 bases are TGTGCCAGCAGCCCCGGGACTCACCAAGAGACCCAGTACTTC. It codes for CASSPGTHQETQYF. The gene calls are TRBV7-6 and TRBJ2-5; weak D call: TRBD2 (6 bases). CDR3 length equals 14 residues. The V gene lost 5 bases and the J gene lost 0 bases, with 10 bases spanning the gap. The germline V gene encodes CDR1 SGHVS and CDR2 FNYEAQ.

Here the CDR3 DNA reads TGTGCCAGCAGCTTAGGGGGACAGGGGTTTGAAGCTTTCTTT. Protein product: CASSLGGQGFEAFF. V is TRBV7-9 and J is TRBJ1-1, with 10 bases lining up with TRBD1. The CDR3 extends over 14 amino acids. Germline-derived CDR1 and CDR2 are SEHNR and FQNEAQ (reference sequence). Germline trimming cut 1 base from V and 7 bases from J; bases unmatched to any gene: 3.

The chain joins TRBV28 to TRBJ2-3, with 7 positions matching TRBD1. This CDR3 contains 14 residues. Per the germline V gene, CDR1 is MDHEN and CDR2 is SYDVKM. V shed 8 bases, J shed 1 base, and the junction held 6 bases outside the gene matches. CDR3 coding DNA: TGTGCCAGCGGGCCGGGACAGCGCACAGATACGCAGTATTTT. Residues: CASGPGQRTDTQYF.

This clone came up once. This chain connects TRBV10-3 to TRBJ2-7, with 9 bases matching TRBD1. After removal of 3 bases from V and 1 base from J, the junction contained 4 bases not matched to a gene. Germline CDR1 ENHRY, CDR2 SYGVKD. The CDR3 has 15 residues. The CDR3 nucleotides read TGTGCCATCAGTGAAGGACAGGGGAAGTCCTACGAGCAGTACTTC. It specifies CAISEGQGKSYEQYF.

V usage is TRBV18 and J usage is TRBJ2-7; D may be TRBD2 (7 bases). This CDR3 is built from 15 residues. Germline loops: CDR1 KGHSH, CDR2 LQKENI. Trimming took off 6 bases at V and 2 bases at J, with 17 bases between the two ends. CDR3 in amino acids: CASSPSGGGAYEQYF. The CDR3 DNA reads TGTGCCAGCTCGCCCTCTGGAGGGGGGGCCTACGAGCAGTACTTC.

The chain carries TRBV4-2 and TRBJ2-1; the match to TRBD2 covers 8 bases. The CDR3 runs 15 residues. Germline V gene lookup returns CDR1 LGHNA and CDR2 YNFKEQ. The junction had 1 base not matched to a gene; V was cut back by 1 base and J by 2 bases. The CDR3 region is CASSQVAGTYNEQFF. CDR3 DNA sequence: TGTGCCAGCAGCCAAGTAGCGGGGACCTACAATGAGCAGTTCTTC.

The chain joins TRBV7-2 to TRBJ2-7; 8 bases agree with TRBD2. Germline V gene data show CDR1 as SGHTA and CDR2 as FQGNSA. The CDR3 has 16 amino acids. V gave up 1 base and J gave up 0 bases; unmatched junction bases: 5. For the CDR3, the DNA is TGTGCCAGCAGCTTAGGGATAGCGGGGAACTCCTACGAGCAGTACTTC. Translating gives CASSLGIAGNSYEQYF.

The V call is TRBV15, the J call TRBJ1-1; a possible D gene is TRBD1 (6 bases). The germline CDR1 and CDR2 sequences are LNHNV and YYDKDF (reference sequence). V lost 1 base and J lost 0, with 12 bases in between. This CDR3 comprises 16 residues. The CDR3 coding sequence is TGTGCCACCAGCAGAGGGGCACAGGGAGTGAACACTGAAGCTTTCTTT. Its translation: CATSRGAQGVNTEAFF.

The V call is TRBV10-2, the J call TRBJ2-4; D uncertain. The ends were cut back, 2 bases at V and 0 bases at J, with 11 bases in the middle. Germline V CDR1 and CDR2: WSHSY, SAAADI. The CDR3 is 16 residues long. CDR3 DNA sequence: TGCGCCAGCAGTGAGGCAGGTGGATTAGCCAAAAACATTCAGTACTTC. Its translation: CASSEAGGLAKNIQYF.

The chain carries TRBV5-1 and TRBJ1-1, with a tentative D call TRBD1 (5 bases). Per the germline V gene, CDR1 is SGHRS and CDR2 is YFSETQ. The CDR3 consists of 15 residues. The V end was cut by 0 bases, the J end by 3 bases, with 12 bases between. CDR3 residues: CASSLGQFDDTEAFF. As DNA, the CDR3 is TGCGCCAGCAGCTTGGGACAGTTCGACGACACTGAAGCTTTCTTT.

This clone was seen once. The chain is built from TRBV10-3 and TRBJ2-1, with TRBD2 matching 10 bases. Germline V gives CDR1 ENHRY, CDR2 SYGVKD. J gave up 6 bases and V 6 bases, and 5 bases lay outside the gene matches. This CDR3 is built from 14 residues. The CDR3 loop reads CAIRASGGLNEQFF. The CDR3 coding sequence is TGTGCCATCAGGGCTAGCGGGGGCCTCAATGAGCAGTTCTTC.

V and J are TRBV4-2 and TRBJ2-7, with 11 bases aligning to TRBD1. Germline assignment: CDR1 LGHNA and CDR2 YNFKEQ. V was clipped by 0 bases and J by 4 bases; unmatched bases: 8. This CDR3 has 17 residues. The CDR3 protein is CASSQEDGGQGAYEQYF. CDR3 coding DNA: TGTGCCAGCAGCCAAGAAGATGGAGGACAGGGGGCGTACGAGCAGTACTTC.

J is TRBJ2-7 and V is TRBV24-1; the match to TRBD1 covers 7 bases. Germline trimming cut 4 bases from V and 6 bases from J; bases unmatched to any gene: 11. This CDR3 region has 15 residues. From germline, CDR1 is KGHDR and CDR2 SFDVKD. This CDR3 reads CATSEDGTAVCEQYF. CDR3 nucleotides: TGTGCCACCAGTGAAGACGGGACAGCAGTTTGCGAGCAGTACTTC.

This clone has a handful of counts. This chain joins TRBV9 and TRBJ1-3; D unresolved. Trimming removed 0 bases from V and 0 bases from J, with 4 bases in between. CDR1 is SGDLS, CDR2 YYNGEE, per germline. This CDR3 comprises 14 residues. The CDR3 DNA sequence: TGTGCCAGCAGCGTAGCAGGCTCTGGAAACACCATATATTTT. Translated, it gives CASSVAGSGNTIYF.

The rearrangement joins TRBV27 to TRBJ2-5; 9 positions match TRBD1. CDR1 and CDR2 (germline): MNHEY, SMNVEV (reference sequence). V was pared by 5 bases and J by 0 bases, with 4 bases of the junction left unmatched. The CDR3 length is 15 residues. The chain's CDR3 is CASSLRDRDQETQYF. The DNA for the CDR3 is TGTGCCAGCAGTCTAAGGGACAGGGACCAAGAGACCCAGTACTTC.